Following are 20 T cell receptor beta chains from one sample sequenced in a study of blood T cell repertoires in COVID-19. Data came from immunoSEQ multiplex PCR; TCRdb stores just in-frame clones and leaves some out. The sample shows under 150,000 clones, around four fifths of them seen only once. The specimen sequenced was PBMCs or T cells enriched from blood (not recorded which). These receptors were collected from a man aged 40-55 years with acute COVID-19.

The chain has TRBV29-1 and TRBJ2-5; 12 nucleotides agree with TRBD2. The CDR3 consists of 15 residues. Unmatched junction bases numbered 10, after V lost 7 bases and J lost 4 bases. Per germline, CDR1 SQVTM and CDR2 ANQGSEA. The CDR3 protein is CSALPGLAGGETQYF. CDR3 bases: TGCAGCGCTTTACCGGGACTAGCGGGCGGAGAGACCCAGTACTTC.

The sample holds many counts of this clone. This chain joins TRBV7-9 and TRBJ2-7, with D perhaps matching TRBD1 (6 bases). The V end lost 5 bases, the J end lost 2 bases, and 16 bases lay between the germline ends. Germline assignment: CDR1 SEHNR and CDR2 FQNEAQ (reference sequence). There are 15 residues in the CDR3. CDR3 in amino acids: CASSLRDIPPYEQYF. CDR3 bases: TGTGCCAGCAGCCTCCGGGACATACCCCCCTACGAGCAGTACTTC.

V is TRBV3-1 (or the pseudogene TRBV3-2) and J is TRBJ2-4, with TRBD2 matching 8 bases. J lost 3 bases, V lost 6 bases, and 4 bases had no gene match. The CDR3 length is 14 residues. Germline V lookup: CDR1 LGHDT, CDR2 YNNKEL (reference sequence). The CDR3 region is CASRAREGKNIQYF. The CDR3 DNA is TGTGCCAGCAGAGCTCGGGAGGGCAAAAACATTCAGTACTTC.

The chain recombines TRBV21-1 with TRBJ2-1; TRBD2, as called in the table, went unchecked against the DNA. TRBV21-1 counts as a pseudogene. The CDR3 contains 18 residues. CDR3 region: CASSKKEASPSSYNEQFF. The CDR3, as DNA: TGTGCCAGCAGCAAAAAAGAAGCTTCTCCGAGCTCCTACAATGAGCAGTTCTTC.

For the CDR3, the DNA is TGTGCCAGCAGTTCCCCAAAAAGCGGTCAAGAGACCCAGTACTTC. This gives the protein CASSSPKSGQETQYF. The V and J genes are TRBV6-2 or TRBV6-3 and TRBJ2-5; D may be TRBD2 (5 bases). Germline V CDR1 and CDR2: MNHEY, SVGEGT. V gave up 4 bases and J gave up 2 bases, with 14 bases separating them. This CDR3 has 15 amino acids.

This chain connects TRBV2 to TRBJ2-1, with 7 bases aligning to TRBD2. This CDR3 has 13 residues. V trimming: 4 bases; J trimming: 6 bases; junction bases outside the gene matches: 3. Germline lookup yields CDR1 SNHLY and CDR2 FYNNEI. The CDR3 DNA sequence: TGTGCCAGCAGTGTTCGACTAGCCAATGAGCAGTTCTTC. This codes for CASSVRLANEQFF.

This clone was observed a few times. This chain uses TRBV6-5 with TRBJ2-7; D not resolved. The V gene's germline CDR1 is MNHEY and CDR2 SVGAGI. CDR3 size: 13 residues. Trimming took 6 bases from V and 6 from J, leaving 15 bases between them. The CDR3 DNA reads TGTGCCAGCAGACCCACCCTCTGGGCCGAGCAGTACTTC. The encoded protein is CASRPTLWAEQYF.

This chain connects TRBV6-6 to TRBJ2-7; 11 nucleotides agree with TRBD2. V dropped 8 bases and J dropped 4; count of bases not matched to a gene: 7. Germline V CDR1 and CDR2: MNHNY, SVGAGI (reference sequence). This CDR3 has 14 amino acids. The CDR3, as DNA: TGTGCCAGCTTTGGTACTAGCGGGGGTTACGAGCAGTACTTC. Protein sequence: CASFGTSGGYEQYF.

As DNA, the CDR3 is TGTGCCAGCAGCTTAGGGCTAGCGGGTCCCTACGAGCAGTACTTC. Translated, it gives CASSLGLAGPYEQYF. V is TRBV7-9 and J is TRBJ2-7; 8 bases agree with TRBD2. Germline-derived CDR1 and CDR2 are SEHNR and FQNEAQ (reference sequence). The CDR3 runs 15 residues. Trimming cost V 1 base and J 2 bases; bases outside gene matches: 4. Drawing the rest from reference TRBV7-9 and TRBJ2-7, the complete variable domain is DTGVSQNPRHKITKRGQNVTFRCDPISEHNRLYWYRQTLGQGPEFLTYFQNEAQLEKSRLLSDRFSAERPKGSFSTLEIQRTEQGDSAMYLCASSLGLAGPYEQYFGPGTRLTVT.

There are a few counts of this clone. The chain is built from TRBV27 and TRBJ1-5; 8 nucleotides match TRBD1. CDR3 length: 15 residues. In germline, CDR1 is MNHEY, CDR2 SMNVEV (reference sequence). Trimming took 6 bases from V and 1 from J; bases not matched to a gene: 5. In nucleotides, the CDR3 is TGTGCCAGCAGGGGTCAGGGGGCGAGCAATCAGCCCCAGCATTTT. Translation gives CASRGQGASNQPQHF.

The chain recombines TRBV6-5 with TRBJ1-1; D remains ambiguous. Germline assignment: CDR1 MNHEY and CDR2 SVGAGI. The CDR3 has 14 amino acids. Trimming stripped 0 bases from V and 4 bases from J, with 9 bases between. The DNA for the CDR3 is TGTGCCAGCAGTTACTCGATTCGGGGCACTGAAGCTTTCTTT. Translated: CASSYSIRGTEAFF.

J is TRBJ2-7 and V is TRBV6-5; weak D call: TRBD2 (6 bases). Trimming pared 0 bases from V and 3 bases from J, leaving 15 bases between. Per germline, CDR1 MNHEY and CDR2 SVGAGI. The CDR3 contains 16 residues. The CDR3 protein is CASSYSSSGEVYEQYF. The CDR3 bases are TGTGCCAGCAGTTACTCCTCGAGTGGGGAGGTCTACGAGCAGTACTTC.

The chain couples TRBV10-1 to TRBJ2-5; a possible D gene is TRBD1 (6 bases). Germline values: CDR1 WNHNN, CDR2 SYGVQD (reference sequence). This CDR3 has 16 residues. V was shortened by 2 bases and J by 5 bases, with 18 bases between the two germline ends. CDR3 in DNA: TGCGCCAGCAGTGAGAAACTCGACAGGTACGGGGAGACCCAGTACTTC. This gives the protein CASSEKLDRYGETQYF.

As DNA, the CDR3 is TGCGCCAGCAGCTTGGTTCCTCCGGGACTAGCGGGAGGCTTTGAAGATACGCAGTATTTT. Translation gives CASSLVPPGLAGGFEDTQYF. The chain has TRBV5-1 and TRBJ2-3; 15 positions agree with TRBD2. The germline gives CDR1 SGHRS, CDR2 YFSETQ. This CDR3 is built from 20 residues. With 0 bases clipped from V and 5 bases from J, the junction kept 13 bases outside the gene matches.

V is TRBV11-3 and J is TRBJ1-5; D perhaps matches TRBD1 (5 bases). V was clipped by 3 bases and J by 8 bases, with 11 bases between them. Germline V CDR1 and CDR2: SGHNT, YENEEA. This CDR3 has 13 amino acids. CDR3: CASSFGQGKPQHF. The CDR3 region has the DNA TGTGCCAGCAGCTTTGGGCAGGGAAAGCCCCAGCATTTT.

The sample holds a few counts of this clone. The gene calls are TRBV18 and TRBJ1-5, with D tentatively TRBD1 (5 bases). From germline, CDR1 is KGHSH and CDR2 LQKENI. This CDR3 is built from 13 residues. Trimming took off 2 bases at V and 7 bases at J, with 9 bases between the two ends. The CDR3 region is CASSPERQQPQHF. In DNA form, the CDR3 reads TGTGCCAGCTCACCAGAGCGACAGCAGCCCCAGCATTTT.

The chain links TRBV7-9 to TRBJ1-5; D unclear. Trimming pared 1 base from V and 4 bases from J, leaving 11 bases between. The V gene's germline CDR1 is SEHNR and CDR2 FQNEAQ (reference sequence). CDR3 length: 15 residues. The DNA for the CDR3 is TGTGCCAGCAGCTTAGGGGAGGGTTATAATCAGCCCCAGCATTTT. Translating it yields CASSLGEGYNQPQHF.

The chain joins TRBV6-5 to TRBJ2-6; possibly TRBD1 for D (5 bases). Germline lookup yields CDR1 MNHEY and CDR2 SVGAGI. The CDR3 totals 13 residues. The V end was cut by 0 bases, the J end by 12 bases, with 9 bases between. DNA for the CDR3: TGTGCCAGCAGTTACTCAGGGGTCATCGTCCTGACTTTC. As protein: CASSYSGVIVLTF.

Only one count was recorded for this clone. J is TRBJ1-1 and V is TRBV5-1, with TRBD1 identical over 8 bases. From germline, CDR1 is SGHRS and CDR2 YFSETQ. The V and J ends lost 6 bases and 5 bases, in that order; junction bases with no gene match: 9. The CDR3 covers 14 residues. CDR3 in amino acids: CASKDYRGGTEAFF. For the CDR3, the DNA is TGCGCCAGCAAGGATTACAGGGGGGGAACTGAAGCTTTCTTT.

This clone showed up just a few times. Other DNA sequences in this specimen translate into the identical CDR3. The chain couples TRBV7-3 to TRBJ1-1; the D is unclear. The CDR3 consists of 13 residues. In germline, CDR1 is SGHTA, CDR2 FQGTGA. The ends were cut back, 4 bases at V and 2 bases at J, with 8 bases in the middle. In nucleotides, the CDR3 is TGTGCCAGCAGCTCTGGCCAAAACACTGAAGCTTTCTTT. Its translation is CASSSGQNTEAFF.